What follows are 27 T cell receptor beta chains derived from one specimen sequenced in a study of blood T cell repertoires in COVID-19. Measured with immunoSEQ multiplex PCR; TCRdb has only the in-frame clones, and not every one. This table holds tens of thousands of clones, 82% found once. What was sequenced was peripheral blood. Every receptor here comes from a woman aged 60-70 years with acute or convalescent COVID-19.

The chain is built from TRBV6-5 and TRBJ1-6, with D hard to call. The V end was cut by 0 bases, the J end by 10 bases, with 7 bases between. The CDR3 is 13 amino acids. From germline, CDR1 is MNHEY and CDR2 SVGAGI. The CDR3 coding sequence is TGTGCCAGCAGTTACTCTGGGCTCTCACCCCTCCACTTT. Translated: CASSYSGLSPLHF.

The chain links TRBV10-3 to TRBJ1-6, with a weak D call TRBD1 (5 bases). The ends were cut back, 5 bases at V and 8 bases at J, with 7 bases in the middle. Germline V gene sequence: CDR1 ENHRY, CDR2 SYGVKD. This CDR3 region has 12 residues. Here the CDR3 reads CAISPQDSPLHF. The CDR3 DNA reads TGTGCCATCAGTCCACAGGATTCACCCCTCCACTTT.

The chain employs TRBV2 and TRBJ2-3, with TRBD1 matching over 7 bases. Looked up from germline, CDR1 is SNHLY and CDR2 is FYNNEI. With V trimmed by 4 bases and J by 13 bases, 11 bases remained unmatched. The CDR3 runs to 13 residues. For the CDR3, the DNA is TGTGCCAGCAGTGCGATTACAGGGGCCAGGGAGTATTTT. It yields the protein CASSAITGAREYF.

The chain combines TRBV7-8 with TRBJ2-7; 8 positions agree with TRBD1. Unmatched junction bases numbered 9, after V lost 1 base and J lost 4 bases. The CDR3 runs to 16 residues. CDR1 and CDR2 (germline): SGHVS, FQNEAQ. DNA for the CDR3: TGTGCCAGCAGCTTAGAGAGTGGGGGACAGGCATACGAGCAGTACTTC. Translating gives CASSLESGGQAYEQYF. The variable domain in full, with the rest retrieved from reference TRBV7-8 and TRBJ2-7, is GAGVSQSPRYKVAKRGQDVALRCDPISGHVSLFWYQQALGQGPEFLTYFQNEAQLDKSGLPSDRFFAERPEGSVSTLKIQRTQQEDSAVYLCASSLESGGQAYEQYFGPGTRLTVT.

This rearrangement joins TRBV4-2 to TRBJ1-5, with D perhaps TRBD1 (5 bases). The CDR3 spans 15 residues. With 2 bases removed from V and 7 bases from J, the gap between germline ends came to 15 bases. The V gene's germline CDR1 is LGHNA and CDR2 YNFKEQ. CDR3 DNA: TGTGCCAGCAGCCAACAACCCCAGGGAAACCAGCCCCAGCATTTT. This encodes CASSQQPQGNQPQHF.

The V gene is TRBV7-9, the J gene TRBJ2-1; 8 nucleotides match TRBD2. The CDR3 totals 16 residues. Looked up from germline, CDR1 is SEHNR and CDR2 is FQNEAQ (reference sequence). The ends lost 3 bases at V and 9 bases at J; junction bases unmatched: 13. DNA for the CDR3: TGTGCCAGCAGCTTTGTGCCGGGACTAGGCATGCCTGAGCAGTTCTTC. Translating it yields CASSFVPGLGMPEQFF. The full variable domain, in which reference TRBV7-9 and TRBJ2-1 provide the parts outside the CDR3, is DTGVSQNPRHKITKRGQNVTFRCDPISEHNRLYWYRQTLGQGPEFLTYFQNEAQLEKSRLLSDRFSAERPKGSFSTLEIQRTEQGDSAMYLCASSFVPGLGMPEQFFGPGTRLTVL.

A single count supports this clone. The rearrangement joins TRBV28 to TRBJ2-6, with 7 bases lining up with TRBD1. The length of the CDR3 is 17 residues. The ends lost 3 bases at V and 0 bases at J; junction bases unmatched: 5. The germline V gene encodes CDR1 MDHEN and CDR2 SYDVKM. The DNA of the CDR3 is TGTGCCAGCAGTTTCCGGGACAGTTTCTCTGGGGCCAACGTCCTGACTTTC. Its translation is CASSFRDSFSGANVLTF.

This sequence joins TRBV4-1 and TRBJ1-4; D gene unclear. The CDR3 spans 16 residues. The germline gives CDR1 MGHRA, CDR2 YSYEKL. V lost 3 bases and J 0 bases, leaving 11 bases between the germline ends. CDR3 sequence (DNA): TGCGCCAGCAGCCATGGGAGGTATGCAACTAATGAAAAACTGTTTTTT. Its translation is CASSHGRYATNEKLFF.

This clone was recorded only once. This rearrangement joins TRBV7-8 to TRBJ2-4; perhaps TRBD2 as D (7 bases). Trimming cost V 1 base and J 6 bases, with 13 bases left between them. Germline V gene data show CDR1 as SGHVS and CDR2 as FQNEAQ. The CDR3 covers 15 residues. CDR3 DNA sequence: TGTGCCAGCAGCTTAGGCGGGGGCCGGGGAAACATTCAGTACTTC. Amino acid sequence: CASSLGGGRGNIQYF.

This clone was recorded once. The rearrangement uses TRBV18 and TRBJ2-1; D is ambiguous. From germline, CDR1 is KGHSH and CDR2 LQKENI. Trimming took 2 bases from V and 1 from J, leaving 9 bases between them. This CDR3 has 15 amino acids. This CDR3 reads CASSPLGSSYNEQFF. The CDR3, as DNA: TGTGCCAGCTCACCATTGGGCTCGTCCTACAATGAGCAGTTCTTC. Based on the CDR3 plus reference TRBV18 and TRBJ2-1, the full variable domain is NAGVMQNPRHLVRRRGQEARLRCSPMKGHSHVYWYRQLPEEGLKFMVYLQKENIIDESGMPKERFSAEFPKEGPSILRIQQVVRGDSAAYFCASSPLGSSYNEQFFGPGTRLTVL.

The chain uses TRBV19 and TRBJ1-2; D unclear. This CDR3 is built from 15 residues. V was cut by 3 bases and J by 4 bases, with 15 bases left in between. The germline gives CDR1 LNHDA, CDR2 SQIVND (reference sequence). CDR3 nucleotides: TGTGCCAGTAGTATCGGTAAGATCTCCGTCTATGGCTACACCTTC. This gives the protein CASSIGKISVYGYTF.

The rearrangement uses TRBV3-1 (or the pseudogene TRBV3-2) and TRBJ1-3; unclear D gene. CDR1 and CDR2 from the germline V gene are LGHDT and YNNKEL (reference sequence). The V end was cut by 3 bases, the J end by 0 bases, with 9 bases between. This CDR3 has 15 residues. The CDR3 is CASSHDGSSGNTIYF. CDR3 nucleotides: TGTGCCAGCAGCCACGACGGGTCCTCTGGAAACACCATATATTTT.

This sequence joins TRBV6-5 and TRBJ2-1, with D possibly matching TRBD1 (6 bases). V was shortened by 6 bases and J by 9 bases, with 15 bases between the two germline ends. The CDR3 length is 13 residues. CDR1 is MNHEY, CDR2 SVGAGI, per germline. This chain's CDR3 is CASRPPGVGEQFF. DNA for the CDR3: TGTGCCAGCAGGCCGCCAGGGGTAGGTGAGCAGTTCTTC.

In this sample, this clone turned up a few times. V is TRBV5-6 and J is TRBJ1-1; the match to TRBD1 covers 8 bases. Unmatched junction bases numbered 5, after V lost 0 bases and J lost 1 base. Germline V gene sequence: CDR1 SGHDT, CDR2 YYEEEE. The CDR3 loop spans 16 amino acids. DNA for the CDR3: TGTGCCAGCAGCTTGGACCCCAGGGGGCCGAACACTGAAGCTTTCTTT. It codes for CASSLDPRGPNTEAFF.

The chain is built from TRBV4-2 and TRBJ1-1, with a possible D match to TRBD1 (5 bases). The germline V gene has CDR1 LGHNA and CDR2 YNFKEQ. The CDR3 runs 15 residues. V lost 5 bases and J 4 bases, leaving 17 bases between the germline ends. The DNA for the CDR3 is TGTGCCAGCAGCGCGGGCCTAGGGAGGGGCACTGAAGCTTTCTTT. Translated: CASSAGLGRGTEAFF.

The chain links TRBV5-3 to TRBJ2-5; the match to TRBD1 covers 7 bases. TRBV5-3 is sorted into the ORF group, with uncertain function. This CDR3 region has 15 residues. Trimming at V came to 3 bases and at J to 5 bases, leaving 10 bases not matched to a gene. The CDR3 nucleotides read TGTGCCAGAAGCTCCCGCCCACAGGGGCGGGAGACCCAGTACTTC. Protein product: CARSSRPQGRETQYF.

The V call is TRBV24-1, the J call TRBJ1-6; 8 bases map to TRBD1. Germline loops: CDR1 KGHDR, CDR2 SFDVKD. J was trimmed by 5 bases and V by 3 bases; bases with no gene match: 2. This CDR3 spans 15 amino acids. CDR3 loop: CATSDNRGDNSPLHF. CDR3 bases: TGTGCCACCAGTGATAACAGGGGGGATAATTCACCCCTCCACTTT.

The CDR3 DNA is TGTGCCAGCAGTTTATCGGGCGGGGGCGAGCAGTACTTC. Translation gives CASSLSGGGEQYF. The rearrangement uses TRBV28 and TRBJ2-7, with 7 bases lining up with TRBD2. The germline V gene encodes CDR1 MDHEN and CDR2 SYDVKM. J lost 6 bases, V lost 1 base, and 3 bases had no gene match. The length of the CDR3 is 13 residues. Looking up the rest from reference TRBV28 and TRBJ2-7 gives the full variable domain: DVKVTQSSRYLVKRTGEKVFLECVQDMDHENMFWYRQDPGLGLRLIYFSYDVKMKEKGDIPEGYSVSREKKERFSLILESASTNQTSMYLCASSLSGGGEQYFGPGTRLTVT.

The chain employs TRBV27 and TRBJ2-1, with 10 bases that match TRBD2. Germline CDR1 is MNHEY and CDR2 is SMNVEV (reference sequence). This CDR3 has 17 residues. Trimming at V came to 7 bases and at J to 0 bases, leaving 9 bases not matched to a gene. The CDR3 bases are TGTGCCAGCATAAGGACTAGCGGAATTCACTCCTACAATGAGCAGTTCTTC. It translates to CASIRTSGIHSYNEQFF.

This rearrangement joins TRBV21-1 to TRBJ2-3; TRBD1, as called in the table, went unchecked against the DNA. TRBV21-1 is annotated as a pseudogene. CDR3 length equals 13 residues. The CDR3 loop is CAKKSTAADTQYF. The CDR3 DNA reads as TGTGCCAAAAAATCAACAGCAGCAGATACGCAGTATTTT.

The chain links TRBV4-1 to TRBJ2-4; TRBD2 might be the D (6 bases). The V end lost 0 bases, the J end lost 3 bases, and 12 bases lay between the germline ends. CDR3 length equals 16 residues. The germline V gene encodes CDR1 MGHRA and CDR2 YSYEKL. The CDR3 DNA reads TGCGCCAGCAGCCAAGATGCGGGGTGGGGCAAAAACATTCAGTACTTC. Translating it yields CASSQDAGWGKNIQYF.

J is TRBJ1-5 and V is TRBV27; D not resolved. Trimming stripped 7 bases from V and 6 bases from J, with 16 bases between. The germline CDR1 and CDR2 sequences are MNHEY and SMNVEV (reference sequence). This CDR3 is built from 14 residues. CDR3 nucleotide sequence: TGTGCCAGCAAAATAACAACCCCGGGTCAGCCCCAGCATTTT. Protein sequence: CASKITTPGQPQHF.

The V and J genes are TRBV29-1 and TRBJ1-1; D remains ambiguous. The CDR3 is made up of 12 amino acids. Trimming removed 1 base at V and 3 bases at J, with 6 bases between. From germline, CDR1 is SQVTM and CDR2 ANQGSEA. Here the CDR3 DNA reads TGCAGCGTTGAAGTAAAGCACACTGAAGCTTTCTTT. Translated, it gives CSVEVKHTEAFF.

This clone was detected once. This rearrangement joins TRBV5-1 to TRBJ1-1, with D maybe TRBD1 (6 bases). The CDR3 runs to 15 residues. V was cut by 6 bases and J by 0 bases, with 15 bases left in between. Germline values: CDR1 SGHRS, CDR2 YFSETQ. The CDR3 nucleotides read TGCGCCAGCAACGAAGGACAGAACATGAACACTGAAGCTTTCTTT. Translated, it gives CASNEGQNMNTEAFF.

This chain joins TRBV18 and TRBJ2-3; tentatively, D is TRBD2 (6 bases). Germline CDR1 KGHSH, CDR2 LQKENI. The CDR3 sequence is 15 residues long. Between the trimmed V and J ends, which lost 2 bases and 1 base, there was a span of 10 bases. CDR3 residues: CASSPFPGGTDTQYF. In DNA form, the CDR3 reads TGTGCCAGCTCACCATTCCCGGGGGGCACAGATACGCAGTATTTT. Complete variable domain (other parts from reference TRBV18 and TRBJ2-3): NAGVMQNPRHLVRRRGQEARLRCSPMKGHSHVYWYRQLPEEGLKFMVYLQKENIIDESGMPKERFSAEFPKEGPSILRIQQVVRGDSAAYFCASSPFPGGTDTQYFGPGTRLTVL.

The rearrangement links TRBV30 to TRBJ1-2, with TRBD1 as a possible D gene (6 bases). CDR3 length equals 12 residues. Germline V gives CDR1 GTSNPN, CDR2 SVGIG (reference sequence). The germline V and J ends were trimmed by 2 bases and 4 bases, with 8 bases remaining between them. CDR3 protein: CAWSTGFYGYTF. CDR3 nucleotides: TGTGCCTGGAGTACAGGGTTCTATGGCTACACCTTC.

The chain links TRBV9 to TRBJ2-3; 12 bases fit TRBD2. The CDR3 is 17 amino acids. V lost 3 bases and J lost 0; bases outside the gene matches: 5. Germline loops: CDR1 SGDLS, CDR2 YYNGEE. This CDR3 reads CASSASGRALSTDTQYF. In nucleotides, the CDR3 is TGTGCCAGCAGCGCTAGCGGGAGGGCCTTGAGCACAGATACGCAGTATTTT.